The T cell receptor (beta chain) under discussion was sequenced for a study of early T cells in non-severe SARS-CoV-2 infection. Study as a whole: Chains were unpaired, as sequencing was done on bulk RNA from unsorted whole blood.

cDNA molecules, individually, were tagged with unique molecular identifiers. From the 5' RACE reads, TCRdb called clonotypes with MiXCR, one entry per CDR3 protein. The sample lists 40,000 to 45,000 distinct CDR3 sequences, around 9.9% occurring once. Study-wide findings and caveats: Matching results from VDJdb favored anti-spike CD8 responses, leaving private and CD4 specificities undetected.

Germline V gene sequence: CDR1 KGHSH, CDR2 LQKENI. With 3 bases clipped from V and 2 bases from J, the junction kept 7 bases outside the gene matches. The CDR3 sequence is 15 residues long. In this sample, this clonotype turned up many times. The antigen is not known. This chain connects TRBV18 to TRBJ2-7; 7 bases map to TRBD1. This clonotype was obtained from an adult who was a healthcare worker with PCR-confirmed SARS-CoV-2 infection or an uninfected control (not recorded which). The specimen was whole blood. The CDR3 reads CASSPSGTAAYEQYF. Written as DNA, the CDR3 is TGTGCCAGCTCACCCTCCGGGACAGCTGCCTACGAGCAGTACTTC. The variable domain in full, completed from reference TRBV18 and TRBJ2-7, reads NAGVMQNPRHLVRRRGQEARLRCSPMKGHSHVYWYRQLPEEGLKFMVYLQKENIIDESGMPKERFSAEFPKEGPSILRIQQVVRGDSAAYFCASSPSGTAAYEQYFGPGTRLTVT.